Following are 30 T cell receptor beta chains from one sample sequenced in a study of shared T cell receptors in the human thymus. TCRdb's table, derived via immunoSEQ multiplex PCR, lists solely in-frame clones and lacks some. The sample consists of 630,000 or so clones, 70% to 90% of them appearing once. These data were also filed under a second study, of human thymus T cells.

Sequencing was done on a sample of thymocytes. Receptors were obtained from a boy younger than two with a congenital heart defect.

The chain employs TRBV19 and TRBJ2-3; D is unresolved. There are 11 residues in the CDR3. Trimming stripped 5 bases from V and 6 bases from J, with 6 bases between. Germline V lookup: CDR1 LNHDA, CDR2 SQIVND (reference sequence). CDR3 coding DNA: TGTGCCAGTAGTTTTGAGGATACGCAGTATTTT. Translation: CASSFEDTQYF.

This chain joins TRBV5-1 and TRBJ1-4, with a possible D match to TRBD1 (5 bases). CDR1 and CDR2 from the germline V gene are SGHRS and YFSETQ. This CDR3 is built from 15 residues. The ends were cut back, 4 bases at V and 7 bases at J, with 17 bases in the middle. CDR3: CASSPGRGISEKLFF. The CDR3 DNA reads TGCGCCAGCAGCCCCGGGAGGGGAATAAGTGAAAAACTGTTTTTT.

The chain is built from TRBV20-1 and TRBJ2-1, with D unresolved. This CDR3 spans 10 amino acids. Germline lookup yields CDR1 DFQATT and CDR2 SNEGSKA (reference sequence). Deletions cut 5 bases from V and 8 bases from J, with 7 bases between. The CDR3, as DNA: TGCAGTGCTTCAGCGCATGAGCAGTTCTTC. Its translation: CSASAHEQFF.

The chain employs TRBV9 and TRBJ2-5; 8 nucleotides align to TRBD1. This CDR3 has 19 amino acids. Germline-derived CDR1 and CDR2 are SGDLS and YYNGEE. Trimming removed 3 bases from V and 4 bases from J; junction bases left unmatched: 20. CDR3 in amino acids: CASSAPVGQGSFRGETQYF. The CDR3 DNA reads TGTGCCAGCAGCGCTCCCGTTGGACAGGGTTCGTTTCGGGGAGAGACCCAGTACTTC.

The rearrangement uses TRBV11-2 and TRBJ2-1, with 7 bases matching TRBD1. The V and J ends lost 5 bases and 6 bases, in that order; junction bases with no gene match: 10. CDR3 length: 15 residues. Germline values: CDR1 SGHAT, CDR2 FQNNGV. The CDR3 spells CASSKRQGRGNEQFF. The CDR3 bases are TGTGCCAGCAGCAAACGACAGGGTCGGGGCAATGAGCAGTTCTTC.

This rearrangement joins TRBV10-2 to TRBJ2-7; 8 positions match TRBD2. Germline V CDR1 and CDR2: WSHSY, SAAADI. This CDR3 region has 16 residues. Trimming removed 3 bases from V and 0 bases from J; junction bases left unmatched: 7. The CDR3 loop is CASSETHGRASYEQYF. The CDR3 region has the DNA TGCGCCAGCAGTGAAACTCACGGGAGGGCCTCCTACGAGCAGTACTTC.

The V gene is TRBV10-3, the J gene TRBJ1-5, with unresolved D. This CDR3 contains 13 residues. Germline CDR1 is ENHRY and CDR2 is SYGVKD. V shed 10 bases and J shed 0 bases, with 10 bases lying between them. CDR3 DNA sequence: TGTGCCAGCCGGGGTTATAGCAATCAGCCCCAGCATTTT. The encoded protein is CASRGYSNQPQHF.

This clone came up once. The chain links TRBV5-1 to TRBJ2-5; D gene uncertain. The CDR3 contains 15 residues. Between the trimmed V and J ends, which lost 5 bases and 3 bases, there was a span of 17 bases. Germline CDR1 is SGHRS and CDR2 is YFSETQ. For the CDR3, the DNA is TGCGCCAGCAGACTCGGGTTACTCCCAAAAGAGACCCAGTACTTC. Encoded protein: CASRLGLLPKETQYF. Combining the CDR3 with reference TRBV5-1 and TRBJ2-5 gives the whole variable domain KAGVTQTPRYLIKTRGQQVTLSCSPISGHRSVSWYQQTPGQGLQFLFEYFSETQRNKGNFPGRFSGRQFSNSRSEMNVSTLELGDSALYLCASRLGLLPKETQYFGPGTRLLVL.

The chain links TRBV27 to TRBJ2-7, with TRBD1 identical over 8 bases. The V gene end was trimmed by 2 bases and the J gene end by 0 bases; junction bases not matched to a gene: 9. Germline-derived CDR1 and CDR2 are MNHEY and SMNVEV (reference sequence). The CDR3 runs 17 residues. Here the CDR3 DNA reads TGTGCCAGCAGTTTAACCCATCGGACAGGGCGCTCCTACGAGCAGTACTTC. Residues: CASSLTHRTGRSYEQYF.

In this sample, this clone turned up once. Other DNA sequences within the sample encode an identical CDR3. V usage is TRBV27 and J usage is TRBJ1-1; no definite D call. The V end was cut by 2 bases, the J end by 1 base, with 5 bases between. The CDR3 contains 13 residues. Germline values: CDR1 MNHEY, CDR2 SMNVEV (reference sequence). The CDR3 reads CASSLGGNTEAFF. The CDR3 nucleotides are TGTGCCAGCAGTTTAGGAGGGAACACTGAAGCTTTCTTT.

V is TRBV28 and J is TRBJ2-7; perhaps TRBD2 as D (6 bases). The germline CDR1 and CDR2 sequences are MDHEN and SYDVKM. The CDR3 length is 15 residues. V was pared by 3 bases and J by 2 bases, with 14 bases between. This chain's CDR3 is CASSFGGGVTYEQYF. CDR3 coding DNA: TGTGCCAGCAGTTTCGGGGGAGGCGTAACCTACGAGCAGTACTTC.

The rearrangement links TRBV4-1 to TRBJ2-5, with D tentatively TRBD1 (5 bases). The CDR3 sequence is 16 residues long. V shed 0 bases and J shed 2 bases, with 13 bases lying between them. The V gene's germline CDR1 is MGHRA and CDR2 YSYEKL. The CDR3 loop reads CASSQDEQGEQETQYF. In DNA, the CDR3 is TGCGCCAGCAGCCAAGACGAGCAGGGTGAACAAGAGACCCAGTACTTC.

V and J are TRBV29-1 and TRBJ1-1; D call uncertain. Germline-derived CDR1 and CDR2 are SQVTM and ANQGSEA. The CDR3 has 14 amino acids. Trimming stripped 1 base from V and 0 bases from J, with 9 bases between. The CDR3 nucleotides read TGCAGCGTTGAAGGCAATACAGTGAACACTGAAGCTTTCTTT. Translated, it gives CSVEGNTVNTEAFF.

This chain links TRBV6-4 with TRBJ2-7; D is unresolved. Trimming left V 0 bases short and J 11 bases short, with 14 bases between. Germline V gene lookup returns CDR1 MRHNA and CDR2 SNTAGT. This CDR3 comprises 13 residues. CDR3 in amino acids: CASSDSGHPAEYF. CDR3 DNA sequence: TGTGCCAGCAGTGACTCCGGCCACCCTGCGGAGTACTTC.

The chain couples TRBV28 to TRBJ1-2; TRBD1 matches at 8 bases. J lost 2 bases, V lost 9 bases, and 5 bases had no gene match. The CDR3 runs to 13 residues. Germline V lookup: CDR1 MDHEN, CDR2 SYDVKM. CDR3 sequence: CASKTGVNYGYTF. The CDR3 region has the DNA TGTGCCAGTAAGACAGGGGTAAACTATGGCTACACCTTC.

The chain employs TRBV12-5 and TRBJ2-1; TRBD2 might be the D (6 bases). The length of the CDR3 is 17 residues. V was cut by 6 bases and J by 3 bases, with 21 bases left in between. CDR1 and CDR2 from the germline V gene are LGHNT and FRNRAP. This CDR3 is CASGSIGTPLFYNEQFF. The CDR3 DNA reads as TGTGCTAGTGGCTCCATCGGGACTCCCCTCTTCTACAATGAGCAGTTCTTC.

This chain's CDR3 is CASSGRRSSGNTIYF. CDR3 nucleotide sequence: TGTGCCAGCAGCGGAAGACGGAGCTCTGGAAACACCATATATTTT. This chain uses TRBV28 with TRBJ1-3, with unresolved D. The V end lost 6 bases, the J end lost 0 bases, and 12 bases lay between the germline ends. This CDR3 is 15 amino acids long. Looked up from germline, CDR1 is MDHEN and CDR2 is SYDVKM.

A single count supports this clone. The gene calls are TRBV19 and TRBJ2-1; D not certain. The CDR3 sequence is 17 residues long. Germline loops: CDR1 LNHDA, CDR2 SQIVND (reference sequence). The V and J ends lost 7 bases and 0 bases respectively, with 19 bases between them. For the CDR3, the DNA is TGTGCCAGTACCATAAGCCATCTCGTTCACTCCTACAATGAGCAGTTCTTC. This sequence encodes CASTISHLVHSYNEQFF.

The chain is built from TRBV6-4 and TRBJ1-5, with D possibly matching TRBD1 (5 bases). V lost 3 bases and J 5 bases, leaving 14 bases between the germline ends. Per the germline V gene, CDR1 is MRHNA and CDR2 is SNTAGT. The CDR3 spans 15 residues. The CDR3 sequence: CASSERAGFDQPQHF. The DNA for the CDR3 is TGTGCCAGCAGTGAAAGAGCAGGGTTTGATCAGCCCCAGCATTTT.

The V and J genes are TRBV7-2 and TRBJ2-7; TRBD2 matches at 14 bases. The CDR3 sequence is 17 residues long. The germline V gene encodes CDR1 SGHTA and CDR2 FQGNSA. J was trimmed by 2 bases and V by 2 bases; bases with no gene match: 5. In nucleotides, the CDR3 is TGTGCCAGCAGCTTAAGGACTAGCGGGGGGCTCCCCTACGAGCAGTACTTC. Translated, it gives CASSLRTSGGLPYEQYF. The full variable domain, rest sourced from reference TRBV7-2 and TRBJ2-7, is GAGVSQSPSNKVTEKGKDVELRCDPISGHTALYWYRQSLGQGLEFLIYFQGNSAPDKSGLPSDRFSAERTGGSVSTLTIQRTQQEDSAVYLCASSLRTSGGLPYEQYFGPGTRLTVT.

V and J are TRBV4-3 and TRBJ2-2; weak D call: TRBD1 (6 bases). V was trimmed by 0 bases and J by 0 bases, leaving 17 bases between them. Looked up from germline, CDR1 is LGHNA and CDR2 is YSLEER. CDR3 length: 19 amino acids. In DNA, the CDR3 is TGCGCCAGCAGCCAAGAGGTTTTCGGACAGCCTTCGAACACCGGGGAGCTGTTTTTT. Its translation: CASSQEVFGQPSNTGELFF.

V usage is TRBV20-1 and J usage is TRBJ1-6; D gene uncertain. Deletions cut 5 bases from V and 13 bases from J, with 12 bases between. The germline gives CDR1 DFQATT, CDR2 SNEGSKA (reference sequence). The CDR3 loop spans 11 amino acids. In DNA form, the CDR3 reads TGCAGTGCTGCCACTAATTGGCCCCTCCACTTT. It yields the protein CSAATNWPLHF.

The chain is built from TRBV28 and TRBJ2-5; the D gene is possibly TRBD2 (5 bases). Germline CDR1 is MDHEN and CDR2 is SYDVKM. V lost 6 bases and J lost 3, with 17 bases in between. The CDR3 extends over 15 amino acids. CDR3 in amino acids: CASSPRGAVEETQYF. DNA for the CDR3: TGTGCCAGCAGCCCCCGGGGTGCAGTCGAAGAGACCCAGTACTTC.

This clone has just a few counts. The chain carries TRBV5-4 and TRBJ2-7; tentative D call: TRBD2 (7 bases). Germline loops: CDR1 SGHNT, CDR2 YYREEE (reference sequence). Trimming took 1 base from V and 5 from J, leaving 19 bases between them. The CDR3 spans 16 residues. CDR3 DNA: TGTGCCAGCAGCTTGAGGGGGAGGGGTGGGTCTAACGAGCAGTACTTC. Encoded protein: CASSLRGRGGSNEQYF.

The CDR3 DNA is TGTGCCAGCAGCGTGGGATGGGGGGGATCTGGGGAGCTGTTTTTT. This codes for CASSVGWGGSGELFF. The rearrangement uses TRBV9 and TRBJ2-2; 7 nucleotides align to TRBD2. V trimming: 2 bases; J trimming: 8 bases; junction bases outside the gene matches: 9. The CDR3 is 15 amino acids. CDR1 and CDR2 from the germline V gene are SGDLS and YYNGEE.

The table lists this clone with a count of one. The V and J genes are TRBV27 and TRBJ1-2; TRBD1 agrees at 7 bases. CDR1 is MNHEY and CDR2 is SMNVEV in the germline V gene (reference sequence). The CDR3 loop spans 14 amino acids. V trimming: 6 bases; J trimming: 2 bases; junction bases outside the gene matches: 6. The CDR3 loop reads CASRIGGSNYGYTF. In DNA, the CDR3 is TGTGCCAGCAGAATAGGGGGCTCGAACTATGGCTACACCTTC.

As for this clone: A read error may account for a junction end that differs from germline. This chain connects TRBV7-7 to TRBJ2-2; 8 bases fit TRBD2. Germline-derived CDR1 and CDR2 are SSHAT and FNYEAQ (reference sequence). This CDR3 is built from 16 residues. The CDR3 DNA reads as TGTGCTAGCAGCCCGAAGGGCGGGGGGCCCACCGGGGAGCTGTTTTTT. Translation: CASSPKGGGPTGELFF. The complete variable domain, with remaining parts taken from reference TRBV7-7 and TRBJ2-2, reads GAGVSQSPRYKVTKRGQDVTLRCDPISSHATLYWYQQALGQGPEFLTYFNYEAQPDKSGLPSDRFSAERPEGSISTLTIQRTEQRDSAMYRCASSPKGGGPTGELFFGEGSRLTVL.

The V gene is TRBV7-2, the J gene TRBJ2-1, with TRBD1 as a possible D gene (5 bases). V lost 2 bases, J lost 0 bases, and 8 bases lay in between. This CDR3 is 15 amino acids long. Germline V gene lookup returns CDR1 SGHTA and CDR2 FQGNSA. The CDR3 spells CASSLKGLSYNEQFF. The CDR3 coding sequence is TGTGCCAGCAGCTTAAAGGGGCTCTCCTACAATGAGCAGTTCTTC.

The chain carries TRBV15 and TRBJ2-2; 9 bases are shared with TRBD1. Trimming took 5 bases from V and 1 from J; bases not matched to a gene: 5. This CDR3 has 16 amino acids. Germline loops: CDR1 LNHNV, CDR2 YYDKDF (reference sequence). CDR3 sequence: CATSGGQGRNTGELFF. The CDR3 bases are TGTGCCACCAGCGGAGGACAGGGGCGGAACACCGGGGAGCTGTTTTTT.

The chain employs TRBV6-5 and TRBJ2-1; D is perhaps TRBD2 (6 bases). Germline values: CDR1 MNHEY, CDR2 SVGAGI. There are 12 residues in the CDR3. Deletions cut 8 bases from V and 6 bases from J, with 11 bases between. CDR3 residues: CASYGLPNEQFF. CDR3 nucleotide sequence: TGTGCCAGCTATGGACTACCCAATGAGCAGTTCTTC.